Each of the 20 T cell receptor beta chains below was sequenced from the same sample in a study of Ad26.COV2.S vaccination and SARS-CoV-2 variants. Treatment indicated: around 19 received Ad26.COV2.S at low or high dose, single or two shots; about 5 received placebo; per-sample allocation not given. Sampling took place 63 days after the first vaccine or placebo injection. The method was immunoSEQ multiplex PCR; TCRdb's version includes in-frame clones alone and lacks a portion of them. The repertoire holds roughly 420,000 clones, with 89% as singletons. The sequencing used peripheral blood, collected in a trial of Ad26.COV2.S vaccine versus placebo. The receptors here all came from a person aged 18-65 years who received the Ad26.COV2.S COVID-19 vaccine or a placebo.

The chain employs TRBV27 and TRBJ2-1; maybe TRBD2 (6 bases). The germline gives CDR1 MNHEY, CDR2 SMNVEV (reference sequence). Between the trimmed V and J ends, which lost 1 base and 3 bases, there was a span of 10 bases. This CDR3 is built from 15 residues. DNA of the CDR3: TGTGCCAGCAGTTTATTAGCGGAGGGCTACAATGAGCAGTTCTTC. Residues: CASSLLAEGYNEQFF.

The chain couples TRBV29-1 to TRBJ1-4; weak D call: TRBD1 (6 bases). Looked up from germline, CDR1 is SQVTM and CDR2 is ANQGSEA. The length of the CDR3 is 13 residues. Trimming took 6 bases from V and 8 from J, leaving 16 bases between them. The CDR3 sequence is CSVGRGAREKLFF. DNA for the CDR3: TGCAGCGTGGGGAGGGGGGCTCGGGAAAAACTGTTTTTT.

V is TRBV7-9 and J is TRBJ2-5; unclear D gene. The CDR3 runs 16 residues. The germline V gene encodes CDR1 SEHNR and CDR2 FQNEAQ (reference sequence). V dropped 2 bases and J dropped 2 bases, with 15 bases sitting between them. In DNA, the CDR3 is TGTGCCAGCAGCTTACTGGCAGGTCGACTTCAAGAGACCCAGTACTTC. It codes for CASSLLAGRLQETQYF.

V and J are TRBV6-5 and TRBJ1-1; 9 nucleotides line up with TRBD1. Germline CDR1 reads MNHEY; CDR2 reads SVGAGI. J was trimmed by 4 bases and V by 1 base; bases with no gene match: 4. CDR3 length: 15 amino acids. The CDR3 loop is CASSYFPDRGTEAFF. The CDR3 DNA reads TGTGCCAGCAGTTACTTTCCGGACAGGGGCACTGAAGCTTTCTTT.

The CDR3 DNA reads TGCGCCAGCAGATCCGAGGGGAATTCACCCCTCCACTTT. This encodes CASRSEGNSPLHF. The chain carries TRBV5-1 and TRBJ1-6, with D perhaps TRBD1 (5 bases). CDR1 is SGHRS, CDR2 YFSETQ, per germline. The CDR3 has 13 amino acids. The V end lost 5 bases, the J end lost 7 bases, and 10 bases lay between the germline ends.

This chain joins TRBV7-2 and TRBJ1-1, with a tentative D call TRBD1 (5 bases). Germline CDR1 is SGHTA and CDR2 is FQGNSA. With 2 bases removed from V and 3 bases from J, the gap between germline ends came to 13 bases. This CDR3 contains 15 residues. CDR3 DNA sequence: TGTGCCAGCAGCTTATTTTTCCAAGGGGACACTGAAGCTTTCTTT. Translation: CASSLFFQGDTEAFF.

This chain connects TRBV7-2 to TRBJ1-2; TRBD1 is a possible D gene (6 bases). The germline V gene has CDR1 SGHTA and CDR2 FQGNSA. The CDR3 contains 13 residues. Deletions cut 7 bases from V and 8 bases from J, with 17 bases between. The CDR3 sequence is CASTARGAVGYTF. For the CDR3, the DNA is TGTGCCAGCACCGCCCGGGGGGCTGTCGGCTACACCTTC. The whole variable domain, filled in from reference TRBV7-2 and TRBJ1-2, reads GAGVSQSPSNKVTEKGKDVELRCDPISGHTALYWYRQSLGQGLEFLIYFQGNSAPDKSGLPSDRFSAERTGGSVSTLTIQRTQQEDSAVYLCASTARGAVGYTFGSGTRLTVV.

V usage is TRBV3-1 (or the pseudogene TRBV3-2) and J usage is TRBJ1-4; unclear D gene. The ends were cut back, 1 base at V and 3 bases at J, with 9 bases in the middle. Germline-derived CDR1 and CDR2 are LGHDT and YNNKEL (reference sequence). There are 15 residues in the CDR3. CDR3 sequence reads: CASSQVRGSNEKLFF. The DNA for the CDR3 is TGTGCCAGCAGCCAAGTTCGAGGTTCTAATGAAAAACTGTTTTTT.

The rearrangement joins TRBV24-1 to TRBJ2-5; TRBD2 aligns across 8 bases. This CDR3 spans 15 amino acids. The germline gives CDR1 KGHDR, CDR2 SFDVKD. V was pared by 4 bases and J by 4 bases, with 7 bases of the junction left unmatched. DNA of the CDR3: TGTGCCACCAGTGACCTCACGGGAGGGGGAGAGACCCAGTACTTC. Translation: CATSDLTGGGETQYF.

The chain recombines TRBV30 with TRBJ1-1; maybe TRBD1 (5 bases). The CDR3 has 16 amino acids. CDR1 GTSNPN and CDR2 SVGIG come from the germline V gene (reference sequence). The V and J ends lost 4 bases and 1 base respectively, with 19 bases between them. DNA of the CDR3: TGTGCCTGGACACCACGAGAGGGGTACGAGAACACTGAAGCTTTCTTT. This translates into CAWTPREGYENTEAFF.

The CDR3 region has the DNA TGCGCCAGCAGCCAAGGACAGGCCTACAATGAGCAGTTCTTC. Translated, it gives CASSQGQAYNEQFF. The genes are TRBV4-1 and TRBJ2-1; a weak D match, TRBD1 (6 bases). The CDR3 consists of 14 residues. V gave up 1 base and J gave up 2 bases, with 6 bases separating them. Germline V lookup: CDR1 MGHRA, CDR2 YSYEKL.

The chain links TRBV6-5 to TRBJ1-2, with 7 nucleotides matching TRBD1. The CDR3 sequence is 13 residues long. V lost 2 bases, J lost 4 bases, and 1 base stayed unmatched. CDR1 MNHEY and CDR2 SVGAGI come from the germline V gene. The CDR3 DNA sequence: TGTGCCAGCAGTTACGGGGACAGCTATGGCTACACCTTC. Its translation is CASSYGDSYGYTF.

The CDR3 nucleotides are TGTGCCAGAAGCAGTGACGGGGCAAGCTCCTACGAGCAGTACGTC. This codes for CARSSDGASSYEQYV. The chain carries TRBV5-3 and TRBJ2-7; either TRBD1 or TRBD2 may fit D (5 bases each). TRBV5-3 is annotated as an ORF whose role is uncertain. This CDR3 is built from 15 residues. Trimming took 4 bases from V and 0 from J, leaving 14 bases between them.

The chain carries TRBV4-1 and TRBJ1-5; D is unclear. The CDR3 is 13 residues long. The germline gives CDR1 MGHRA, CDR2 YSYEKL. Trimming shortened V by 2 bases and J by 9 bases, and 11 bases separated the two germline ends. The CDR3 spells CASSQSPAGPQHF. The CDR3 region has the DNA TGCGCCAGCAGCCAATCACCGGCGGGGCCCCAGCATTTT.

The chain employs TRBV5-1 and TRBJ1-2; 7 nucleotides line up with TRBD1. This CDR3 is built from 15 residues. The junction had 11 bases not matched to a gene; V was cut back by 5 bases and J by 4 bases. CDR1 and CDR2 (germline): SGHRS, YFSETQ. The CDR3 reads CASSTGTARSYGYTF. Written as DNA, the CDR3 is TGCGCCAGCAGTACCGGGACAGCGAGATCCTATGGCTACACCTTC.

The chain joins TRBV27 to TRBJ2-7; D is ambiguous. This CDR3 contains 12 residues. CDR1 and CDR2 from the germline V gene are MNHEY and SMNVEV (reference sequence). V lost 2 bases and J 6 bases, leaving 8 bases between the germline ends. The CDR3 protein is CASSLGFGEQYF. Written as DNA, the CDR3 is TGTGCCAGCAGTTTAGGGTTCGGCGAGCAGTACTTC.

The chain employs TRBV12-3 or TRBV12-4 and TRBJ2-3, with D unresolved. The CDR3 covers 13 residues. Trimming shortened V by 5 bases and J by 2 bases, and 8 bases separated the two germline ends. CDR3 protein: CASSIQITDTQYF. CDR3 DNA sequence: TGTGCCAGCAGTATTCAGATCACAGATACGCAGTATTTT.

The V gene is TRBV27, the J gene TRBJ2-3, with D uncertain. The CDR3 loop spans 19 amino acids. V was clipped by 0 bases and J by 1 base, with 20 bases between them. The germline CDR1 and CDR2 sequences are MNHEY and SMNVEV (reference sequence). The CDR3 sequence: CASSLSRRLSRLGTDTQYF. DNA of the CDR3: TGTGCCAGCAGTTTATCTAGGAGATTATCTAGGTTGGGCACAGATACGCAGTATTTT.

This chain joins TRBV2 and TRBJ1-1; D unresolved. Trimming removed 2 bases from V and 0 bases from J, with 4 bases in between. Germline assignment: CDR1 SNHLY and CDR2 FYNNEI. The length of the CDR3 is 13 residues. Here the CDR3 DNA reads TGTGCCAGCAGTGAAAATATGAACACTGAAGCTTTCTTT. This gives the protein CASSENMNTEAFF.

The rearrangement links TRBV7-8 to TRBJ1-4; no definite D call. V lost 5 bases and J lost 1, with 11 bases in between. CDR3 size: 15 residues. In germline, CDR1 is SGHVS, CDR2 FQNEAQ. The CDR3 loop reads CASSPGSETNEKLFF. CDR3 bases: TGTGCCAGCAGCCCCGGGTCTGAAACTAATGAAAAACTGTTTTTT.